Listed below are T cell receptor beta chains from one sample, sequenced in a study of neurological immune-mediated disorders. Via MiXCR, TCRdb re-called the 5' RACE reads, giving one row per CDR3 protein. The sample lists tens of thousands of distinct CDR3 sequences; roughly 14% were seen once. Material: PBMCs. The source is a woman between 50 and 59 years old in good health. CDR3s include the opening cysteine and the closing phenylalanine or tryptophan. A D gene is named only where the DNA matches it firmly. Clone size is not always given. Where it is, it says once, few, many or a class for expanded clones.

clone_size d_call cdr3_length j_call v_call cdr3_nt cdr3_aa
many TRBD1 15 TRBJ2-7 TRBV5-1 TGCGCCAGCAGCGCCCGACAGGGGGCAGGTTACGAGCAGTACTTC CASSARQGAGYEQYF
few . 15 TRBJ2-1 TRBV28 TGTGCCAGCAGCCTAGGGGGGGGCGCATACAATGAGCAGTTCTTC CASSLGGGAYNEQFF
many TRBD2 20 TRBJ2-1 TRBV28 TGTGCCAGCAGTTCAATTACCCCTATCACACTAGCGGGACCCTACAATGAGCAGTTCTTC CASSSITPITLAGPYNEQFF
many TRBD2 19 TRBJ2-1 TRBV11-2 TGTGCCAGCAGCTTAGATGGCGGGACTAGCGGGAGAATAAACAATGAGCAGTTCTTC CASSLDGGTSGRINNEQFF
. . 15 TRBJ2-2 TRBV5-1 TGCGCCAGCAGCCTTAACGGGAGTGGGACCGGGGAGTTGTTTTTT CASSLNGSGTGELFF
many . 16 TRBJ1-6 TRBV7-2 TGTGCCAGCAGCCGGATGCAGGGGAACTATAATTCACCCCTCCACTTT CASSRMQGNYNSPLHF
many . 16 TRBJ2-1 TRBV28 TGTGCCAGCAGCCCCGGTGGTGCGAGCTCCTACAATGAGCAGTTCTTC CASSPGGASSYNEQFF
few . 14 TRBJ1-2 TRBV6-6 TGTGCCAGCAGTTACGGTCAGGGAGGGGATGGCTACACCTTC CASSYGQGGDGYTF
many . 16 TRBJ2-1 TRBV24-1 TGTGCCACCAGTTCCCCTGGGGCTAGAGCCTTGGATGAGCAGTTCTTC CATSSPGARALDEQFF
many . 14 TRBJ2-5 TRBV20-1 TGCAGTGCTAGATGGGGGGGCCAAGGGGAGACCCAGTACTTC CSARWGGQGETQYF
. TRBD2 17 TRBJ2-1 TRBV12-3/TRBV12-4 TGTGCCAGCAGGGCCCGCGTACTAGCGGGGGCCTACAATGAGCAGTTCTTC CASRARVLAGAYNEQFF
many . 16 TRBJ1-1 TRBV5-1 TGCGCCAGCAGCTTGGCCGGTTTACCGGGGAACACTGAAGCTTTCTTT CASSLAGLPGNTEAFF
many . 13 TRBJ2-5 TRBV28 TGTGCCAGCAGTTTATGGAAGGGGGAGACCCAGTACTTC CASSLWKGETQYF
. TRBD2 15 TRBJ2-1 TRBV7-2 TGTGCCAGCATAGGGACTAGCTTCCCCTACAATGAGCAGTTCTTC CASIGTSFPYNEQFF
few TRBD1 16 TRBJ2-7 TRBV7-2 TGTGCCAGCAGCTCGAGGGCAGGGGGAAAATCTTACGAGCAGTACTTC CASSSRAGGKSYEQYF
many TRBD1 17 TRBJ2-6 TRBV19 TGTGCCAGTAGTAAGAGGGGGCCCAGCTCTGGGGCCAACGTCCTGACTTTC CASSKRGPSSGANVLTF
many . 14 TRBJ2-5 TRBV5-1 TGCGCCAGCACCCCAAGTGGTGTGGTGGAGACCCAGTACTTC CASTPSGVVETQYF
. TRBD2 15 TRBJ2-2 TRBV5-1 TGCGCCAGCAGCCACGGCGGGGGGGCAAACGGGGAGCTGTTTTTT CASSHGGGANGELFF
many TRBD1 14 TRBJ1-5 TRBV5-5 TGTGCCAGCAGCTTGTCAGGGGGCCTTGAGCCCCAGCATTTT CASSLSGGLEPQHF
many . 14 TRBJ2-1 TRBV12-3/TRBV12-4 TGTGCCAGCAGGCTCAGCTCTAGTTACTCTGAGCAGTTCTTC CASRLSSSYSEQFF
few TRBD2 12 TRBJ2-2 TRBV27 TGTGCCAGCACCGGGGGGGCCGGGGAGCTGTTTTTT CASTGGAGELFF
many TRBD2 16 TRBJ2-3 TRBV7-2 TGTGCCAGCAGCTTAGTAGGACTAGCGGCAACAGATACGCAGTATTTT CASSLVGLAATDTQYF
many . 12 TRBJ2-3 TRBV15 TGTGCCACCAGCAGAGTGCAAGATACGCAGTATTTT CATSRVQDTQYF
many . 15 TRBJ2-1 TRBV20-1 TGCAGTGCTAGAGATACTAGAAGTGGCTACAATGAGCAGTTCTTC CSARDTRSGYNEQFF
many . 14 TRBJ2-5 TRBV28 TGTGCCAGCAGTTCCCGGGACAACCAAGAGACCCAGTACTTC CASSSRDNQETQYF
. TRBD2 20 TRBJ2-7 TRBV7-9 TGTGCCAGCAGTTCTTGGACTAGCGGGAACTCTTTACCGTCTCTGCACGAGCAGTACTTC CASSSWTSGNSLPSLHEQYF
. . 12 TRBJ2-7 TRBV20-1 TGCAGTGCTAGACTAACAACCTACGAGCAGTACTTC CSARLTTYEQYF
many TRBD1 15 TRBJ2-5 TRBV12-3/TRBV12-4 TGTGCCAGCAGCCAAGGACAGGGGAAACGAGAGACCCAGTACTTC CASSQGQGKRETQYF
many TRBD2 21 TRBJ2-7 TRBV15 TGTGCCACCAATACCACCAAACCGGGACTAGCGGGGAATTACTTACGCTACGAGCAGTACTTC CATNTTKPGLAGNYLRYEQYF
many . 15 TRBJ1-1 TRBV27 TGTGCCAGCAGTTTATCATCCCAGGGTTACACTGAAGCTTTCTTT CASSLSSQGYTEAFF
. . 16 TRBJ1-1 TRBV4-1 TGCGCCAGCAGCCTCCGGACAGTCAGTCCGAACACTGAAGCTTTCTTT CASSLRTVSPNTEAFF
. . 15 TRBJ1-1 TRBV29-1 TGCAGCGTTGAAGAGGCCGGGGGCGCTTGGACTGAAGCTTTCTTT CSVEEAGGAWTEAFF
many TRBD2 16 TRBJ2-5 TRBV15 TGTGCCACCAGCAGATCGCTACTAGCGGGAGTGGAGACCCAGTACTTC CATSRSLLAGVETQYF
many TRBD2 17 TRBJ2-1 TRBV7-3 TGTGCCAGCAGCCAAGGTCGGCGGGAGTCTCCGGACAATGAGCAGTTCTTC CASSQGRRESPDNEQFF
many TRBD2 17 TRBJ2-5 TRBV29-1 TGCAGCGTTGAAGGGAGGTCTAGCGGGGTACGTGGAGAGACCCAGTACTTC CSVEGRSSGVRGETQYF
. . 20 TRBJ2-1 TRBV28 TGTGCCTCCACTTTAAGCCTAGCGGAGGGGGAAGGAAACTCCTACAATGAGCAGTTCTTC CASTLSLAEGEGNSYNEQFF
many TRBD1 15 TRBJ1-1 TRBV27 TGTGCCAGCAGAAGGGGGCTTGAAGGGTACGCTGAAGCTTTCTTT CASRRGLEGYAEAFF
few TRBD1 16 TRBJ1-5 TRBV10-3 TGTGCCATCAGCCCTGACAGGGGGGAAAGCAATCAGCCCCAGCATTTT CAISPDRGESNQPQHF
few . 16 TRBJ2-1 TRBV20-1 TGCAGTGCTCCGAACAGGGCGACGAGCTCCTACAATGAGCAGTTCTTC CSAPNRATSSYNEQFF
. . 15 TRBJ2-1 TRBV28 TGTGCCAGCAGTAACGAGGGCTCCAGGAACAATGAGCAGTTCTTC CASSNEGSRNNEQFF
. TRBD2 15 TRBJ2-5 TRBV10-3 TGTGCCACCCGAGACTTAGCGGGAAGGCAAGAGACCCAGTACTTC CATRDLAGRQETQYF
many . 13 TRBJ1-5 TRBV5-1 TGCGCCAGCAGCCTCCAGGGGAATCAGCCCCAGCATTTT CASSLQGNQPQHF
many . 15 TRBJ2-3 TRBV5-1 TGCGCCAGCAGCTTGGGTCTAGTGGTCACAGATACGCAGTATTTT CASSLGLVVTDTQYF
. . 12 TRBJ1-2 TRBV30 TGTGCCTGGAGTGTGAGCCTCTATGGCTACACCTTC CAWSVSLYGYTF
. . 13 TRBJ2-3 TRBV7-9 TGTGCCAGCACCATGGGGGTCACAGATACGCAGTATTTT CASTMGVTDTQYF
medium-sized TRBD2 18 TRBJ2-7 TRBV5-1 TGCGCCAGCAGCTTTAGCCCGGGCCTCGACGGGGGGAACTACGAGCAGTACTTC CASSFSPGLDGGNYEQYF
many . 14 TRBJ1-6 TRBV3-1 TGTGCCAGCAGTCTGGACAGCTATAATTCACCCCTCCACTTT CASSLDSYNSPLHF
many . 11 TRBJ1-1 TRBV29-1 TGCAGCGTTGTCGCGGTCACTGAAGCTTTCTTT CSVVAVTEAFF
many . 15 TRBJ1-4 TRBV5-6 TGTGCCAGCAGCTTGGCCGGGTCCCGGGATGAAAAACTGTTTTTT CASSLAGSRDEKLFF
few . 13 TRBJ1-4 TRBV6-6 TGTGCCAGCTGTACGGACATTATTGAAAAACTGTTTTTT CASCTDIIEKLFF
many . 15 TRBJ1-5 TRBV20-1 TGCAGTGCTAGAGACAGGGTGGGAGGCAATCAGCCCCAGCATTTT CSARDRVGGNQPQHF
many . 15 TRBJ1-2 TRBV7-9 TGTGCCAGCAGCACCGGGCCCACACCCTCCTATGGCTACACCTTC CASSTGPTPSYGYTF